The 23 T cell receptor beta chains presented below share a single source sample, sequenced in a study of blood T cell repertoires in COVID-19. Measured with immunoSEQ multiplex PCR; TCRdb has only the in-frame clones, and not every one. The repertoire holds roughly 280,000 clones, with roughly 87% as singletons. Sequenced: peripheral blood. The receptors originated from a woman between 45 and 60 years old who had recovered from COVID-19.

This clone was seen only a few times. The chain carries TRBV10-3 and TRBJ1-2; TRBD1 is a possible D gene (5 bases). The CDR3 contains 13 residues. Per germline, CDR1 ENHRY and CDR2 SYGVKD. V was cut by 2 bases and J by 8 bases, with 12 bases left in between. CDR3 region: CAISEDRGRGYTF. The CDR3 bases are TGTGCCATCAGTGAGGACCGGGGGAGAGGCTACACCTTC.

CDR3 DNA: TGCAGCGTTGAAGACCGGACAGCCTATGGCTACACCTTC. Amino acid sequence: CSVEDRTAYGYTF. The chain links TRBV29-1 to TRBJ1-2, with a possible D match to TRBD1 (6 bases). Trimming shortened V by 0 bases and J by 4 bases, and 9 bases separated the two germline ends. This CDR3 comprises 13 residues. Germline loops: CDR1 SQVTM, CDR2 ANQGSEA.

This clone was detected many times. The chain links TRBV6-1 to TRBJ2-7; D gene uncertain. Trimming shortened V by 1 base and J by 0 bases, and 10 bases separated the two germline ends. The CDR3 is 15 residues long. Per the germline V gene, CDR1 is MNHNS and CDR2 is SASEGT. The CDR3 loop is CASSEGPEISYEQYF. The CDR3 coding sequence is TGTGCCAGCAGTGAAGGTCCTGAGATCTCCTACGAGCAGTACTTC.

The chain joins TRBV15 to TRBJ1-2, with D possibly TRBD1 on 5 matching bases. In germline, CDR1 is LNHNV, CDR2 YYDKDF (reference sequence). This CDR3 has 14 amino acids. Trimming left V 1 base short and J 8 bases short, with 14 bases between. The chain's CDR3 is CATSRVQGSEGYTF. The DNA of the CDR3 is TGTGCCACCAGCAGAGTCCAGGGCTCCGAGGGCTACACCTTC. Drawing the rest from reference TRBV15 and TRBJ1-2, the complete variable domain is DAMVIQNPRYQVTQFGKPVTLSCSQTLNHNVMYWYQQKSSQAPKLLFHYYDKDFNNEADTPDNFQSRRPNTSFCFLDIRSPGLGDTAMYLCATSRVQGSEGYTFGSGTRLTVV.

The chain combines TRBV6-6 with TRBJ1-1, with 8 bases identical to TRBD1. This CDR3 contains 11 residues. The trim removed 5 bases at V and 11 bases at J, leaving 4 bases unmatched. Germline V gene lookup returns CDR1 MNHNY and CDR2 SVGAGI (reference sequence). The CDR3 coding sequence is TGTGCCAGCAGTAAACAGGGGGAGGCTTTCTTT. It specifies CASSKQGEAFF.

The CDR3 spells CASSPGRETDTQYF. CDR3 in DNA: TGTGCCAGTAGCCCGGGGAGGGAAACAGATACGCAGTATTTT. This chain links TRBV19 with TRBJ2-3; 7 nucleotides match TRBD2. The CDR3 is 14 residues long. Germline CDR1 LNHDA, CDR2 SQIVND (reference sequence). J was trimmed by 3 bases and V by 6 bases; bases with no gene match: 6.

The genes are TRBV6-2 or TRBV6-3 and TRBJ1-1; D is undetermined. This CDR3 has 14 amino acids. Trimming pared 0 bases from V and 4 bases from J, leaving 9 bases between. Germline CDR1 MNHEY, CDR2 SVGEGT. The CDR3 DNA reads as TGTGCCAGCAGTTACTCGATTACTCCCACTGAAGCTTTCTTT. Its protein product is CASSYSITPTEAFF.

This clone appeared a single time. The gene calls are TRBV18 and TRBJ2-3; D is perhaps TRBD1 (6 bases). The CDR3 length is 14 residues. Trimming stripped 2 bases from V and 5 bases from J, with 11 bases between. Germline V CDR1 and CDR2: KGHSH, LQKENI. CDR3 residues: CASSPKGVEDTQYF. The CDR3 DNA is TGTGCCAGCTCACCAAAGGGGGTTGAAGATACGCAGTATTTT.

The rearrangement links TRBV3-1 (or the pseudogene TRBV3-2) to TRBJ1-1; D not resolved. The germline V gene encodes CDR1 LGHDT and CDR2 YNNKEL (reference sequence). Trimming removed 2 bases at V and 4 bases at J, with 8 bases between. The CDR3 spans 13 residues. The CDR3 DNA follows: TGTGCCAGCAGCCAATCGGGAAGCACTGAAGCTTTCTTT. Protein product: CASSQSGSTEAFF.

The gene calls are TRBV30 and TRBJ2-1, with a weak D call TRBD2 (5 bases). Germline V lookup: CDR1 GTSNPN, CDR2 SVGIG (reference sequence). With 0 bases removed from V and 9 bases from J, the gap between germline ends came to 15 bases. The CDR3 is 14 amino acids. The CDR3 DNA is TGTGCCTGGAGTGTACTAGTTCTTCGGAGTGAGCAGTTCTTC. Its protein product is CAWSVLVLRSEQFF.

V and J are TRBV19 and TRBJ2-5; TRBD1 aligns across 9 bases. The CDR3 consists of 14 residues. Germline assignment: CDR1 LNHDA and CDR2 SQIVND (reference sequence). J lost 4 bases, V lost 4 bases, and 4 bases had no gene match. In DNA, the CDR3 is TGTGCCAGTAGTACCTTGGACAGGGGAGAGACCCAGTACTTC. Translating gives CASSTLDRGETQYF.

The chain is built from TRBV7-9 and TRBJ1-2, with a possible D match to TRBD1 (6 bases). This CDR3 spans 11 amino acids. Germline CDR1 SEHNR, CDR2 FQNEAQ (reference sequence). V shed 5 bases and J shed 8 bases, with 9 bases lying between them. The CDR3 sequence is CASSPTGGYTF. Written as DNA, the CDR3 is TGTGCCAGCAGCCCTACAGGGGGCTACACCTTC.

J is TRBJ2-1 and V is TRBV5-6; 10 positions agree with TRBD2. The CDR3 is made up of 15 amino acids. The germline CDR1 and CDR2 sequences are SGHDT and YYEEEE. The V segment lost 1 base and the J segment 2 bases; nucleotides outside the gene matches: 0. In nucleotides, the CDR3 is TGTGCCAGCAGCTTGACTAGCGGGGCCTACAATGAGCAGTTCTTC. As protein: CASSLTSGAYNEQFF.

The chain is built from TRBV5-4 and TRBJ2-7; D remains ambiguous. The CDR3 length is 14 residues. Germline V CDR1 and CDR2: SGHNT, YYREEE (reference sequence). Trimming removed 3 bases from V and 0 bases from J, with 10 bases in between. CDR3 protein: CASSYGSGSYEQYF. The CDR3 DNA reads as TGTGCCAGCAGCTACGGTAGTGGCTCCTACGAGCAGTACTTC.

This clone is a singleton in its sample. The chain is built from TRBV11-2 and TRBJ2-3; a possible D gene is TRBD1 (6 bases). Germline CDR1 and CDR2: SGHAT and FQNNGV. Trimming left V 2 bases short and J 2 bases short, with 11 bases between. The CDR3 spans 15 residues. The DNA of the CDR3 is TGTGCCAGCAGCTTACAGGGGACATACACAGATACGCAGTATTTT. It yields the protein CASSLQGTYTDTQYF.

The rearrangement links TRBV2 to TRBJ2-5; 7 bases agree with TRBD1. CDR1 and CDR2 from the germline V gene are SNHLY and FYNNEI. This CDR3 contains 14 residues. Trimming cost V 4 bases and J 2 bases; bases outside gene matches: 4. DNA of the CDR3: TGTGCCAGCAGTGGAAACAGGGGACAAGAGACCCAGTACTTC. Protein product: CASSGNRGQETQYF.

The sample holds one count of this clone. This chain connects TRBV7-9 to TRBJ2-7; 10 positions agree with TRBD2. Germline-derived CDR1 and CDR2 are SEHNR and FQNEAQ (reference sequence). This CDR3 spans 16 amino acids. The ends lost 4 bases at V and 1 base at J; junction bases unmatched: 7. The CDR3 DNA reads TGTGCCAGCAGCTCCTCTAGCGGGGGCCGTTCCTACGAGCAGTACTTC. Protein sequence: CASSSSSGGRSYEQYF.

V usage is TRBV6-1 and J usage is TRBJ1-1, with D unclear. V shed 3 bases and J shed 11 bases, with 25 bases lying between them. Germline V lookup: CDR1 MNHNS, CDR2 SASEGT. The CDR3 consists of 16 residues. The chain's CDR3 is CASSDPGAGGLDFAFF. The CDR3 DNA sequence: TGTGCCAGCAGTGACCCAGGAGCGGGAGGGTTGGATTTTGCTTTCTTT.

The rearrangement uses TRBV6-2 or TRBV6-3 and TRBJ2-5, with a weak D call TRBD1 (6 bases). This CDR3 spans 15 amino acids. Looked up from germline, CDR1 is MNHEY and CDR2 is SVGEGT. V lost 5 bases, J lost 1 base, and 14 bases lay in between. CDR3 coding DNA: TGTGCCAGCAGTAGAACCGGGACAATCCAAGAGACCCAGTACTTC. It is translated as CASSRTGTIQETQYF.

J is TRBJ2-5 and V is TRBV3-1 (or the pseudogene TRBV3-2); no firm D call. The CDR3 length is 13 residues. Looked up from germline, CDR1 is LGHDT and CDR2 is YNNKEL (reference sequence). The V end lost 2 bases, the J end lost 8 bases, and 12 bases lay between the germline ends. The CDR3: CASSQSRVTTQYF. The CDR3 DNA reads as TGTGCCAGCAGCCAATCTCGGGTGACCACCCAGTACTTC.

This sequence joins TRBV19 and TRBJ2-7; 9 positions match TRBD1. There are 15 residues in the CDR3. Germline CDR1 and CDR2: LNHDA and SQIVND (reference sequence). Trimming at V came to 7 bases and at J to 3 bases, leaving 10 bases not matched to a gene. CDR3 sequence reads: CASTPSGTGFYEQYF. DNA for the CDR3: TGTGCCAGTACCCCTTCCGGGACAGGGTTCTACGAGCAGTACTTC.

This rearrangement joins TRBV4-2 to TRBJ1-3; D is perhaps TRBD1 (5 bases). The CDR3 has 17 residues. The ends were cut back, 2 bases at V and 1 base at J, with 15 bases in the middle. CDR1 is LGHNA, CDR2 YNFKEQ, per germline. The CDR3 region has the DNA TGTGCCAGCAGCCAATTAGGGGAAGACGGTTCTGGAAACACCATATATTTT. It encodes CASSQLGEDGSGNTIYF.

The chain links TRBV6-5 to TRBJ1-5; 7 bases are a match to TRBD1. J was trimmed by 0 bases and V by 4 bases; bases with no gene match: 6. Germline CDR1 reads MNHEY; CDR2 reads SVGAGI. CDR3 size: 16 residues. DNA of the CDR3: TGTGCCAGCAGTTTGACAGGGAGCTATAGCAATCAGCCCCAGCATTTT. Protein sequence: CASSLTGSYSNQPQHF.